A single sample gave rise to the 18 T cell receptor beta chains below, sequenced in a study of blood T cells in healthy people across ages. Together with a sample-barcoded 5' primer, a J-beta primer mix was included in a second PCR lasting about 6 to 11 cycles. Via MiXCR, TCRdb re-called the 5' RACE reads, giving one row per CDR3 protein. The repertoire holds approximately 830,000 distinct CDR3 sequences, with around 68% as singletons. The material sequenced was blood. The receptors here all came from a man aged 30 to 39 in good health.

CDR3: CASSQEKVWSREQYF. The CDR3 nucleotides read TGCGCCAGCAGCCAAGAGAAGGTCTGGTCGCGCGAGCAGTACTTC. V gene TRBV4-3 combines with J gene TRBJ2-4; no clear D. The end of the DNA is better explained by TRBJ2-7, so the J call may be wrong. In germline, CDR1 is LGHNA, CDR2 YSLEER. CDR3 length equals 15 residues.

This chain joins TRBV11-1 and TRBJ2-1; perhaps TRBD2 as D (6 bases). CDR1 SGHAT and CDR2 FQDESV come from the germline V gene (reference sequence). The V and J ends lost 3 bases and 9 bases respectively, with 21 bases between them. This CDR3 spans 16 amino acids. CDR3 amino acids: CASSLEGALTVGEQFF. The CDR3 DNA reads TGTGCCAGCAGCTTGGAGGGCGCCCTAACTGTCGGTGAGCAGTTCTTC.

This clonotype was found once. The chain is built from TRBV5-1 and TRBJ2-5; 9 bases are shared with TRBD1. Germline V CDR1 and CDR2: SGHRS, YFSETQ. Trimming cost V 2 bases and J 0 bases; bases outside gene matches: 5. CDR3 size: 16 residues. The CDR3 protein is CASSFSGQGDQETQYF. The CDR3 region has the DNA TGCGCCAGCAGCTTCTCGGGACAGGGTGACCAAGAGACCCAGTACTTC.

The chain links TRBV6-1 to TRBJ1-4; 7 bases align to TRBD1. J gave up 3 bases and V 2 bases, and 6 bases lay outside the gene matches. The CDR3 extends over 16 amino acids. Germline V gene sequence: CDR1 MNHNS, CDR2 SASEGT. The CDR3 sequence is CASSEWTGWANEKLFF. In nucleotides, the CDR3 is TGTGCCAGCAGTGAATGGACAGGCTGGGCTAATGAAAAACTGTTTTTT.

CDR3 DNA sequence: TGTGCCAGCAGTTCAACGGACAGGGTATACGAGCAGTACTTC. Translated: CASSSTDRVYEQYF. The chain joins TRBV28 to TRBJ2-7, with 8 bases matching TRBD1. V dropped 4 bases and J dropped 4; count of bases not matched to a gene: 6. The germline V gene encodes CDR1 MDHEN and CDR2 SYDVKM. This CDR3 comprises 14 residues.

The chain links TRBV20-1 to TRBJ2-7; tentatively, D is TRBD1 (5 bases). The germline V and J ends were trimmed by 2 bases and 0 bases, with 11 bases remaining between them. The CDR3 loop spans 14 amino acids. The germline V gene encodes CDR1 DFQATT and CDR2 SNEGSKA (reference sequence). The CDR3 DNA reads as TGCAGTGCTAGAAACTATCAGGGCTCCTACGAGCAGTACTTC. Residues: CSARNYQGSYEQYF.

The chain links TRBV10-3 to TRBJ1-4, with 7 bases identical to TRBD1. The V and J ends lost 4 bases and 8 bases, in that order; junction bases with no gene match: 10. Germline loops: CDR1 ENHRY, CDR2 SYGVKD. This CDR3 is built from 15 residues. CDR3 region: CAISGIGGADEKLFF. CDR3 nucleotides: TGTGCCATCAGTGGGATAGGGGGCGCGGACGAAAAACTGTTTTTT.

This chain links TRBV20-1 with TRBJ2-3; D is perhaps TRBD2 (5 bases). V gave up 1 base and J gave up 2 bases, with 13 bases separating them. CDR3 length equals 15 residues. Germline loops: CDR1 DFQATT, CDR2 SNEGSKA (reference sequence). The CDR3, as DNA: TGCAGTGCTAGAGCCACGCTAGCCCTCACAGATACGCAGTATTTT. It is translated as CSARATLALTDTQYF.

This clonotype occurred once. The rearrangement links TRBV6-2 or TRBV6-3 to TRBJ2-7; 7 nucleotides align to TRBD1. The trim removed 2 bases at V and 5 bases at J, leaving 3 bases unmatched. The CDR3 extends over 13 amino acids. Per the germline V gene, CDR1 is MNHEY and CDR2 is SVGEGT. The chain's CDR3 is CASSYRGRNEQYF. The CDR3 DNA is TGTGCCAGCAGTTACAGGGGGCGGAACGAGCAGTACTTC.

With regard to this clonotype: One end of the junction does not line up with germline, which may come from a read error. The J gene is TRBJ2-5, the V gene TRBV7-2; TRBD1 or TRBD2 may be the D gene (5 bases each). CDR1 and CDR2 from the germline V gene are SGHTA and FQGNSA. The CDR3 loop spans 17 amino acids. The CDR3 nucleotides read TGTGCCAGTAGCTTAGGGAGAGCTGGGGGTCGACAAGAGACCCAGTACTTC. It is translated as CASSLGRAGGRQETQYF.

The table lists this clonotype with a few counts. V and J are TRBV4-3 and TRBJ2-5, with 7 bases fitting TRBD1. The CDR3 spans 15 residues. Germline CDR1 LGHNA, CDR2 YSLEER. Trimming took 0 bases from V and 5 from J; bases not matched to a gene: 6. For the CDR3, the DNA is TGCGCCAGCAGCCAAGAGTACAGGGGTTGGGAGACCCAGTACTTC. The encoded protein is CASSQEYRGWETQYF.

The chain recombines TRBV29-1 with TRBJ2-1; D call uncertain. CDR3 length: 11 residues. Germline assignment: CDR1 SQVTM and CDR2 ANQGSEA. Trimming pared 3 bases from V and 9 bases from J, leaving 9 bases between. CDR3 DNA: TGCAGCGTTGATGGGCCAGCTGAGCAGTTCTTC. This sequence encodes CSVDGPAEQFF.

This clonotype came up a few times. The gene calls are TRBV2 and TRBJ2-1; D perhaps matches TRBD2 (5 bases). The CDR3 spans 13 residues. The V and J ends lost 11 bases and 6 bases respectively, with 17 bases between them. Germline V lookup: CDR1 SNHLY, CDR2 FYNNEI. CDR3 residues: CAGRGGGVNEQFF. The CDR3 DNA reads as TGTGCCGGGAGAGGAGGTGGGGTCAATGAGCAGTTCTTC.

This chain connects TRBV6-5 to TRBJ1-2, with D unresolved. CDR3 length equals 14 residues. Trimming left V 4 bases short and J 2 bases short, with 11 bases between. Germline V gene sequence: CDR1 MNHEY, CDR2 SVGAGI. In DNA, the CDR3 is TGTGCCAGCAGTTCGATCGCCCTGAACTATGGCTACACCTTC. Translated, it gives CASSSIALNYGYTF.

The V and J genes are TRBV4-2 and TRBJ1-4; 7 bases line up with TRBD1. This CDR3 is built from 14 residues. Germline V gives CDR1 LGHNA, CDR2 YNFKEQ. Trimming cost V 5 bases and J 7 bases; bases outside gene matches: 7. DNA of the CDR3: TGTGCCAGCAGCTCAGGACAGGACGGTGAAAAACTGTTTTTT. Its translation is CASSSGQDGEKLFF.

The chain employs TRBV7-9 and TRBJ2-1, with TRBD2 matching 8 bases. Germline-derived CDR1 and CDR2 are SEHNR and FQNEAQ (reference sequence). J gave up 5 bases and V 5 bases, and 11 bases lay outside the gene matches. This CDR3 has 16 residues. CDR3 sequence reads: CASSPRGGLSNNEQFF. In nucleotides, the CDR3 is TGTGCCAGCAGCCCCCGGGGGGGACTCTCAAACAATGAGCAGTTCTTC.

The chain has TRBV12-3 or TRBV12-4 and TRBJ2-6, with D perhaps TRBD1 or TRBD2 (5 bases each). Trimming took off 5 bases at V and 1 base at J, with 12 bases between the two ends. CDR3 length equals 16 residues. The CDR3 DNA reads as TGTGCCAGCAGTATCCGAGGGGTTTCTGGGGCCAACGTCCTGACTTTC. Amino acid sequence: CASSIRGVSGANVLTF.

The CDR3 coding sequence is TGCGCCAGCAAGGGATCGTTGGGTGGCCAAGAGACCCAGTACTTC. It translates to CASKGSLGGQETQYF. This rearrangement joins TRBV4-3 to TRBJ2-5; D is ambiguous. CDR1 LGHNA and CDR2 YSLEER come from the germline V gene. With 7 bases removed from V and 1 base from J, the gap between germline ends came to 16 bases. CDR3 length equals 15 residues.